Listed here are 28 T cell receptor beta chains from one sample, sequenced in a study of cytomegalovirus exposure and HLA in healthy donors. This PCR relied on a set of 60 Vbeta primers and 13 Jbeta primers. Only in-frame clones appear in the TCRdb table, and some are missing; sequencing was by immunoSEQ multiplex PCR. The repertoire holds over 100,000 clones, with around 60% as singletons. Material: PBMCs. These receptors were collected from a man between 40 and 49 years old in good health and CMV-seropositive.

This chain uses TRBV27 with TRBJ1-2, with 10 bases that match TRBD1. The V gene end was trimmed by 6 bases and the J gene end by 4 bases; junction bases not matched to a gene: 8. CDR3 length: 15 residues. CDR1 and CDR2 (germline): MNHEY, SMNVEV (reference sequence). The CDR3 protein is CASRQGQGQAYGYTF. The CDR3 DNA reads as TGTGCCAGCAGACAGGGACAGGGGCAAGCCTATGGCTACACCTTC.

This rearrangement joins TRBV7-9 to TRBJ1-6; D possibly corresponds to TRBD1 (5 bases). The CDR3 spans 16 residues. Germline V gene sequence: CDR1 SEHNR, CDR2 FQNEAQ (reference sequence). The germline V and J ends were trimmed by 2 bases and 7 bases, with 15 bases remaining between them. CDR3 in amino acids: CASSLTETVRNSPLHF. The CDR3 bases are TGTGCCAGCAGCTTAACGGAGACAGTGCGGAATTCACCCCTCCACTTT.

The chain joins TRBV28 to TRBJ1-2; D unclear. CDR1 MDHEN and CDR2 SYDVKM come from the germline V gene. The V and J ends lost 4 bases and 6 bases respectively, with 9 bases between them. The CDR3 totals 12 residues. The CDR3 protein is CASSSPYNGYTF. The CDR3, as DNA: TGTGCCAGCAGTTCCCCTTACAATGGCTACACCTTC.

In DNA form, the CDR3 reads TGCGCCAGCAGCTTGGGAAGGGTAGCGGGGGAAGAGACCCAGTACTTC. This sequence encodes CASSLGRVAGEETQYF. The V gene is TRBV5-1, the J gene TRBJ2-5, with 9 nucleotides matching TRBD2. CDR1 and CDR2 (germline): SGHRS, YFSETQ. Trimming removed 0 bases from V and 3 bases from J; junction bases left unmatched: 6. The CDR3 runs 16 residues.

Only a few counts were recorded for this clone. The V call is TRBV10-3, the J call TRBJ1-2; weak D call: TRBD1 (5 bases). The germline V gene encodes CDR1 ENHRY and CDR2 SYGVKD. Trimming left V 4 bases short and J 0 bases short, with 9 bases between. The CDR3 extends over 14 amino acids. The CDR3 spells CAISGQSTNYGYTF. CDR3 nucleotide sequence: TGTGCCATCAGTGGACAGAGTACTAACTATGGCTACACCTTC.

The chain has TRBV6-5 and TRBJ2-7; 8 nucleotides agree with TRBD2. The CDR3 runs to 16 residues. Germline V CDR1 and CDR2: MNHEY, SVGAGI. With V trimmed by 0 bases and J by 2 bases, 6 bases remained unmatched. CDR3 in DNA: TGTGCCAGCAGTTACTCTCAGACTAGCGCGACCTACGAGCAGTACTTC. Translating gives CASSYSQTSATYEQYF.

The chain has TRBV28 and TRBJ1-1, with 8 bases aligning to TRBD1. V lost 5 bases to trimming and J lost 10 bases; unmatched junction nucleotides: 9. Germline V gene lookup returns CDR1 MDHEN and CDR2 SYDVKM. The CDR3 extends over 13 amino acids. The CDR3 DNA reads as TGTGCCAGCAGTCCTTATGCGGACAGGGCAGCTTTCTTT. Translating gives CASSPYADRAAFF.

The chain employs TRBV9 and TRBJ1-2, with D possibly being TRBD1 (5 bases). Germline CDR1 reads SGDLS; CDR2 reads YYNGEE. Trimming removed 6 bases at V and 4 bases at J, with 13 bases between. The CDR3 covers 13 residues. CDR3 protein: CASTPGGTYGYTF. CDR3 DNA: TGTGCCAGCACCCCCGGAGGGACCTATGGCTACACCTTC.

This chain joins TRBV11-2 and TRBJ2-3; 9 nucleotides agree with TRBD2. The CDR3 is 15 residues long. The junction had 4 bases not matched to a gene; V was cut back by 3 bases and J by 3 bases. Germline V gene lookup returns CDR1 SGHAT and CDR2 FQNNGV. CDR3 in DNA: TGTGCCAGCAGCTTCGGGACTAGCAGAACAGATACGCAGTATTTT. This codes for CASSFGTSRTDTQYF.

The CDR3 loop reads CASSIYTGEGGQPQHF. CDR3 nucleotide sequence: TGTGCCAGTAGTATCTACACAGGGGAAGGGGGGCAGCCCCAGCATTTT. The chain recombines TRBV19 with TRBJ1-5; 7 bases are a match to TRBD1. Losses at the gene ends were 3 bases for V and 7 bases for J; bases not matched to a gene: 12. The CDR3 totals 16 residues. CDR1 and CDR2 (germline): LNHDA, SQIVND (reference sequence).

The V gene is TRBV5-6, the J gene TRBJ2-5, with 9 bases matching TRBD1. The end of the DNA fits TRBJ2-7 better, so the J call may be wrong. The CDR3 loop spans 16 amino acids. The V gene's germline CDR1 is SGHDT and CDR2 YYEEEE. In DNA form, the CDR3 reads TGTGCCAGCATCCCTTATGGGGACAGGGACTCCTACGAGCAGTACTTC. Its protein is CASIPYGDRDSYEQYF.

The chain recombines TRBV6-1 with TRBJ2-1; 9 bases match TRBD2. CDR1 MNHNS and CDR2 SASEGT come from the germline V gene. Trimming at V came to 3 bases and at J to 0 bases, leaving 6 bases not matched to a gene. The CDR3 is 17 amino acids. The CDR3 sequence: CASSEPSGANSYNEQFF. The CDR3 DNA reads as TGTGCCAGCAGTGAGCCTAGCGGGGCAAACTCCTACAATGAGCAGTTCTTC.

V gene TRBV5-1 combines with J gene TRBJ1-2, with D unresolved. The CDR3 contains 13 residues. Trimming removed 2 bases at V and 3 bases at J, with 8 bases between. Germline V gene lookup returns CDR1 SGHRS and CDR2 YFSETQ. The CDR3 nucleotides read TGCGCCAGCAGCTTCGGGGAAGACTATGGCTACACCTTC. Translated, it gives CASSFGEDYGYTF.

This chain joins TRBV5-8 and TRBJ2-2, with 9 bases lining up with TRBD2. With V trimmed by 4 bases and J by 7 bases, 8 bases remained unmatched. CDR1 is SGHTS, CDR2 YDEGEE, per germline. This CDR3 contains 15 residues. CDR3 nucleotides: TGTGCCAGCAGCGCCGGGACTAGCTATATCGGGGAGCTGTTTTTT. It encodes CASSAGTSYIGELFF.

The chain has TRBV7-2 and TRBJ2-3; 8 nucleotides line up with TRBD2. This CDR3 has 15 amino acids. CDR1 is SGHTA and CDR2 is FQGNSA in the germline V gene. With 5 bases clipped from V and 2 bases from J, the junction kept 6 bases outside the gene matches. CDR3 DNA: TGTGCCAGCAGCAGTAGCGGGGCATACACAGATACGCAGTATTTT. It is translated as CASSSSGAYTDTQYF.

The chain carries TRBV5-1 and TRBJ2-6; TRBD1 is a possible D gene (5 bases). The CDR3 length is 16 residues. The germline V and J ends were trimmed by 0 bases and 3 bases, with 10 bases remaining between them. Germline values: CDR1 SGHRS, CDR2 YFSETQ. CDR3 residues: CASSLGQLLGANVLTF. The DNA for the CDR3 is TGCGCCAGCAGCTTGGGACAGCTCCTTGGGGCCAACGTCCTGACTTTC.

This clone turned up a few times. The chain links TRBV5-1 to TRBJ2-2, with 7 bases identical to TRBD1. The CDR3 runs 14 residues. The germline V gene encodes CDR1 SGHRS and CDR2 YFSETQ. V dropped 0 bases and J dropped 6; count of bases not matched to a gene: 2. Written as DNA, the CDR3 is TGCGCCAGCAGCTTGGCCAGGGGGTCCGGGGAGCTGTTTTTT. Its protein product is CASSLARGSGELFF.

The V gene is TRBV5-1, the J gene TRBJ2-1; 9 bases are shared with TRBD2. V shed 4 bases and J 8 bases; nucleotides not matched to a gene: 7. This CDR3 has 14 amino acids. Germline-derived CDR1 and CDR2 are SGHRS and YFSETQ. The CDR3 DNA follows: TGCGCCAGCAGCGATGGACTAGCGTCCTATGAGCAGTTCTTC. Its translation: CASSDGLASYEQFF.

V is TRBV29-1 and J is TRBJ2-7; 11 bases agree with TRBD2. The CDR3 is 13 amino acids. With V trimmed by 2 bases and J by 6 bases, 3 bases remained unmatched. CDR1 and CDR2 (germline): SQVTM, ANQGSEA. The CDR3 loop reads CSVETSGSREQYF. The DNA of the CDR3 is TGCAGCGTTGAAACTAGCGGGAGCCGCGAGCAGTACTTC.

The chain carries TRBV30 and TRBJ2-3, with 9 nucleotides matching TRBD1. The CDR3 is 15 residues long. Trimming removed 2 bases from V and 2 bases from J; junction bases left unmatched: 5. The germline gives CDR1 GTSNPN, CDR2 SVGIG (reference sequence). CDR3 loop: CAWSSRQGVTDTQYF. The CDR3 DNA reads TGTGCCTGGAGTTCGAGACAGGGGGTCACAGATACGCAGTATTTT.

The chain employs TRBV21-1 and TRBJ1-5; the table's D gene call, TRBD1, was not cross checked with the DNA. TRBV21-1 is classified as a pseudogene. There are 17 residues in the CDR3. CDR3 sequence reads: CAEGQGKPGFSNQPQHF. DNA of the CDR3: TGTGCCGAAGGACAGGGGAAACCGGGTTTCAGCAATCAGCCCCAGCATTTT.

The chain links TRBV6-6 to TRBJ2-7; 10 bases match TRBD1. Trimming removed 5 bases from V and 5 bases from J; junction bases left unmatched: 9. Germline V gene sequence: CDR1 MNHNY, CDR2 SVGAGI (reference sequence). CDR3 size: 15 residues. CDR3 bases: TGTGCCAGCAGTACCCATGAAGGACAGGGGGACGAGCAGTACTTC. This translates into CASSTHEGQGDEQYF.

The CDR3 region has the DNA TGTGCCAGCAGCTTAGCGGCTGAGACCCAGTACTTC. It codes for CASSLAAETQYF. The chain is built from TRBV7-2 and TRBJ2-5; D is unresolved. The germline CDR1 and CDR2 sequences are SGHTA and FQGNSA. The V and J ends lost 0 bases and 5 bases respectively, with 4 bases between them. The CDR3 extends over 12 amino acids.

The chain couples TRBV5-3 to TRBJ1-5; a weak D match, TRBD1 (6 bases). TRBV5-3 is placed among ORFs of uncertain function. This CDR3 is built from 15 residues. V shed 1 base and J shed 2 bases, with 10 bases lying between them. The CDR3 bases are TGTGCCAGAAGCTTGTGGGGGCCGGGCAATCAGCCCCAGCATTTT. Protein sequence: CARSLWGPGNQPQHF.

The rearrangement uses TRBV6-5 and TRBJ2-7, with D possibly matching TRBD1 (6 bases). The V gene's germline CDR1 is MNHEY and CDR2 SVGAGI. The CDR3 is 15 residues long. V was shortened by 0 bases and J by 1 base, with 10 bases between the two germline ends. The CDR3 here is CASSYSGANSYEQYF. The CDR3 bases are TGTGCCAGCAGTTACTCGGGGGCAAATTCCTACGAGCAGTACTTC.

CDR3 loop: CASSLPGTRNTGELFF. The CDR3 nucleotides are TGTGCCAGCAGCTTACCCGGGACAAGGAACACCGGGGAGCTGTTTTTT. The rearrangement uses TRBV5-4 and TRBJ2-2; a possible D gene is TRBD1 (6 bases). CDR1 is SGHNT and CDR2 is YYREEE in the germline V gene (reference sequence). Trimming left V 2 bases short and J 1 base short, with 12 bases between. The length of the CDR3 is 16 residues.

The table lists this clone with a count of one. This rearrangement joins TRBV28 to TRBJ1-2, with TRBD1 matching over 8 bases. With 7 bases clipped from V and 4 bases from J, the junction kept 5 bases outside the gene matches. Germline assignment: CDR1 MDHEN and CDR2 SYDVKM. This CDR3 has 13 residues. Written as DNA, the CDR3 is TGTGCCAGCACGACAGGGGTGGTCTATGGCTACACCTTC. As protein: CASTTGVVYGYTF.

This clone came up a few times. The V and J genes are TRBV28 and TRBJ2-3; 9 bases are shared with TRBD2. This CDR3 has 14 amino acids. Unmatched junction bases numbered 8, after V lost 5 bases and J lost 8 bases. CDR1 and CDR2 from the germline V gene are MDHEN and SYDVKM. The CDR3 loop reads CASSTLAGPGTQYF. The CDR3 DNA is TGTGCCAGCAGTACCCTAGCGGGACCAGGTACGCAGTATTTT.